This T cell receptor beta chain was captured in a study of blood T cell repertoires in COVID-19. The wider study: PBMCs, B-cell-depleted T cells, or T cells were the source of the cDNA or gDNA that made up the material.

Assay: immunoSEQ multiplex PCR; the TCRdb copy retains only in-frame clones and omits some. The table shows hundreds of thousands of clones, with about 87% occurring only once. This clone has more than one count but fewer than ten. With 4 bases clipped from V and 7 bases from J, the junction kept 5 bases outside the gene matches. CDR1 and CDR2 (germline): SGHRS, YFSETQ. This CDR3 is built from 13 residues. Residents of over 20 US areas, aged roughly 18 to 95 years, made up the participants. Participants reported their clinical history, and cohort assignment relied on those reports. This clonotype originated in a woman aged 45-60 years who had recovered from COVID-19. The V gene is TRBV5-1, the J gene TRBJ1-5; 7 bases line up with TRBD1. Material for sequencing was PBMCs or T cells enriched from blood (not recorded which). Here the CDR3 reads CASSRTGVQPQHF. DNA for the CDR3: TGCGCCAGCAGCAGGACAGGTGTACAGCCCCAGCATTTT.